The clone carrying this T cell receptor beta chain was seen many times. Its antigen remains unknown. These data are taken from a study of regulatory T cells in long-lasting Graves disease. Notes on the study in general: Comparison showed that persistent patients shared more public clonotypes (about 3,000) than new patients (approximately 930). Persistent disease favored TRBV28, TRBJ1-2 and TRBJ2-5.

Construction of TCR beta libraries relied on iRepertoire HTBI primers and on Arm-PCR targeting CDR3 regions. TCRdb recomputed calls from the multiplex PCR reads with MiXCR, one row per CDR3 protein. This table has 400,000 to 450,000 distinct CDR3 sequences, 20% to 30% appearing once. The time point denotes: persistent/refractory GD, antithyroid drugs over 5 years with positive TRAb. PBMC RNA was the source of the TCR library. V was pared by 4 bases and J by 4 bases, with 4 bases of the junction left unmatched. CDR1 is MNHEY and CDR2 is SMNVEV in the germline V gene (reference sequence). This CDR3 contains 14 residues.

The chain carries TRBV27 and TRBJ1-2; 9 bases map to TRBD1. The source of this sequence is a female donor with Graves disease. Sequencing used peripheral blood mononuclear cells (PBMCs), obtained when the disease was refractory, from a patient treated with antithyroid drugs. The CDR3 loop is CASSSSGQGYGYTF. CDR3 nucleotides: TGTGCCAGCAGTTCATCGGGACAGGGCTATGGCTACACCTTC.